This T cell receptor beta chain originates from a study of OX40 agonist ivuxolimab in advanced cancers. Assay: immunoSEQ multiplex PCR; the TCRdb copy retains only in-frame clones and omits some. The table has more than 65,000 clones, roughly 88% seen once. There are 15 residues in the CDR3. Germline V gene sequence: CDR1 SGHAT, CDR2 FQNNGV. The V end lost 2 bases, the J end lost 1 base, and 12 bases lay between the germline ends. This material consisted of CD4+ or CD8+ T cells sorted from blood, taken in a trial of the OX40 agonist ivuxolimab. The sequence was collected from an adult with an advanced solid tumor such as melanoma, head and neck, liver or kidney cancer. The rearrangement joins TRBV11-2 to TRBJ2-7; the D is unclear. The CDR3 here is CASSLKVTSSYEQYF. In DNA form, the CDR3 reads TGTGCCAGCAGCTTAAAGGTAACTTCATCCTACGAGCAGTACTTC. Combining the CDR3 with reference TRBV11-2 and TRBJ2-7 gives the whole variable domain EAGVAQSPRYKIIEKRQSVAFWCNPISGHATLYWYQQILGQGPKLLIQFQNNGVVDDSQLPKDRFSAERLKGVDSTLKIQPAKLEDSAVYLCASSLKVTSSYEQYFGPGTRLTVT.